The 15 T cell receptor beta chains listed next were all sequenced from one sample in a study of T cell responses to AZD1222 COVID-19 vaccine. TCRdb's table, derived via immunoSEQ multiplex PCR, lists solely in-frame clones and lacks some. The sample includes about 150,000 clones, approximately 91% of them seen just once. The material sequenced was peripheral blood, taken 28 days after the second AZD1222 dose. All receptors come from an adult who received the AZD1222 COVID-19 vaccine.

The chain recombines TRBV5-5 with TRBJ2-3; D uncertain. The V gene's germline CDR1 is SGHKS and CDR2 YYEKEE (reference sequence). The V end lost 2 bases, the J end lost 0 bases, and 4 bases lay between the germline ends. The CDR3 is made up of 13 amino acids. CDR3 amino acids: CASSLASTDTQYF. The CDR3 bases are TGTGCCAGCAGCTTAGCTAGCACAGATACGCAGTATTTT.

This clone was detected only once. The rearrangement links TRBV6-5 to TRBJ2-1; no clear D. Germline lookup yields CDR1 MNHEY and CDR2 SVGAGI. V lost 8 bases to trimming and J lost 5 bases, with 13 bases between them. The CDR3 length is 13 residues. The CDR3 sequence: CASQKSGHNEQFF. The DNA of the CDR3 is TGTGCCAGCCAGAAATCGGGTCACAATGAGCAGTTCTTC.

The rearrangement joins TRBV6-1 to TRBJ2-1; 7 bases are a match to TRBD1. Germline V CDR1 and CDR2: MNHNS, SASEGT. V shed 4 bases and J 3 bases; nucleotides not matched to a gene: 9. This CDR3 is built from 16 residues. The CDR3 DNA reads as TGTGCCAGCAGTGGCCCCCCGGGACAGCTCTACAATGAGCAGTTCTTC. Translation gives CASSGPPGQLYNEQFF.

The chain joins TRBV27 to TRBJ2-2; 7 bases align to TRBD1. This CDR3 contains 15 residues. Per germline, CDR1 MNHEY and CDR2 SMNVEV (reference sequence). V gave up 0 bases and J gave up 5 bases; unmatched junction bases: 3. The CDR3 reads CASSLSRGRTGELFF. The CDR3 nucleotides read TGTGCCAGCAGTTTATCAAGGGGGCGGACCGGGGAGCTGTTTTTT.

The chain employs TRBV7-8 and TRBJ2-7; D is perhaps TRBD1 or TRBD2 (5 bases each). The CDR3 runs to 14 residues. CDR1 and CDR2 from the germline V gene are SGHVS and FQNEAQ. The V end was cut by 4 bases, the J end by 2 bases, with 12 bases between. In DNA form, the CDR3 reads TGTGCCAGCAGCTCGGGGCCTAAAACCTACGAGCAGTACTTC. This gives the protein CASSSGPKTYEQYF.

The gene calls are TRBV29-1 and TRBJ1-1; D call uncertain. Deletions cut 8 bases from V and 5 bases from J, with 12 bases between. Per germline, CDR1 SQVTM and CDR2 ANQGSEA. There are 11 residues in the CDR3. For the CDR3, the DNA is TGCAGCCTCACCTTAGGGACTGAAGCTTTCTTT. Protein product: CSLTLGTEAFF.

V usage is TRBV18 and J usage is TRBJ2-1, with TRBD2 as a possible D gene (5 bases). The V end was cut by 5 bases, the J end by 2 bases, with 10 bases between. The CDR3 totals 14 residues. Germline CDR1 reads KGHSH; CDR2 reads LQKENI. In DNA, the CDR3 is TGTGCCAGCTCATTATCCGGGACCTACAATGAGCAGTTCTTC. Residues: CASSLSGTYNEQFF.

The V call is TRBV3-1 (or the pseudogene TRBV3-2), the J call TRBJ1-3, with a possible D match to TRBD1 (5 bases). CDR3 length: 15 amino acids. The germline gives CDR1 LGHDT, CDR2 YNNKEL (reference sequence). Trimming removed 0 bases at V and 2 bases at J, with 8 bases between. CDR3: CASSQDLGAGNTIYF. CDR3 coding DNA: TGTGCCAGCAGCCAAGATCTAGGGGCTGGAAACACCATATATTTT.

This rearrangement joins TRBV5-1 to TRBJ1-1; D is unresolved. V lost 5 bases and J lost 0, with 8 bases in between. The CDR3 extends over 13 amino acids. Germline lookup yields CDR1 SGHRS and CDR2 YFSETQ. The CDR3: CASRTSLNTEAFF. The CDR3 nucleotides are TGCGCCAGCAGGACCAGCTTGAACACTGAAGCTTTCTTT.

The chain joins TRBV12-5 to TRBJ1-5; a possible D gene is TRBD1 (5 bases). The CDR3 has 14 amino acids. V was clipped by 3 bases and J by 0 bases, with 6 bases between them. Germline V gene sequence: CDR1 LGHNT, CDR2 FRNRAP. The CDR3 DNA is TGTGCTAGTGGTTTACAGGATAGCAATCAGCCCCAGCATTTT. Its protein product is CASGLQDSNQPQHF.

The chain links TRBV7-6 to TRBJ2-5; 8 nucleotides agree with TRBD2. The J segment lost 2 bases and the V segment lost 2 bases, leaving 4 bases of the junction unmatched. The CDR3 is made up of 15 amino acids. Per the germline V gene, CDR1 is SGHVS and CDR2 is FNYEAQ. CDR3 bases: TGTGCCAGCAGCTTATTCGGGGGGGGTCAAGAGACCCAGTACTTC. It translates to CASSLFGGGQETQYF.

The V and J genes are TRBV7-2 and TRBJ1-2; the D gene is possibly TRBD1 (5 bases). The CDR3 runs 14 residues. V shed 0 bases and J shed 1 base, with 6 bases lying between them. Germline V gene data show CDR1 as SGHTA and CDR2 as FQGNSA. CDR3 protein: CASSLADNNYGYTF. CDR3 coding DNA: TGTGCCAGCAGCTTAGCGGACAATAACTATGGCTACACCTTC.

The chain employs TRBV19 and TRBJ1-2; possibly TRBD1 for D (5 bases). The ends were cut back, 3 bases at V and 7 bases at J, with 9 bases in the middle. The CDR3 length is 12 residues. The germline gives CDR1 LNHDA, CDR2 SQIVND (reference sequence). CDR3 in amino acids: CASSITQGGYTF. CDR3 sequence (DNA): TGTGCCAGTAGTATCACCCAGGGTGGCTACACCTTC.

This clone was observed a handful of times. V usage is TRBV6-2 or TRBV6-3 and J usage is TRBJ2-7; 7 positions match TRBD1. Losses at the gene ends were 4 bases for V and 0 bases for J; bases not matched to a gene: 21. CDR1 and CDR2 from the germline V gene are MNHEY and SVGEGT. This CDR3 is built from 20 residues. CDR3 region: CASSLDLVRGVGTVSYEQYF. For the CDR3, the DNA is TGTGCCAGCAGTTTGGACCTTGTACGAGGGGTGGGGACAGTCTCCTACGAGCAGTACTTC.

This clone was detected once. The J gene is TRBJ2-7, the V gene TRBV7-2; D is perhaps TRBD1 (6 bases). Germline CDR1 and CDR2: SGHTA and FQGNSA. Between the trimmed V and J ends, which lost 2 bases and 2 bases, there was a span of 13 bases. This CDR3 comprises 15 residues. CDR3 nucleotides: TGTGCCAGCAGCTTAACTGGGACAACCACCTACGAGCAGTACTTC. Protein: CASSLTGTTTYEQYF.